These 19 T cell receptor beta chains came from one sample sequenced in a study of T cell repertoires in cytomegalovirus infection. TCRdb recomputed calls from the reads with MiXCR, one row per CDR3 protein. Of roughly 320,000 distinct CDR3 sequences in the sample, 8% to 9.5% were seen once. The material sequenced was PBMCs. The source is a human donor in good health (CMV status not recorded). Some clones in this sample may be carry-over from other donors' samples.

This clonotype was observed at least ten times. The DNA of the CDR3 is TGTGCCAGCAGCGAGACGACAGGGCGGGGTAATGAAAAACTGTTTTTT. This gives the protein CASSETTGRGNEKLFF. The J gene is TRBJ1-4, the V gene TRBV11-2; TRBD1 matches 7 bases. This CDR3 is built from 16 residues. Germline V lookup: CDR1 SGHAT, CDR2 FQNNGV. Losses at the gene ends were 5 bases for V and 4 bases for J; bases not matched to a gene: 10. Full variable domain (missing parts from reference TRBV11-2 and TRBJ1-4): EAGVAQSPRYKIIEKRQSVAFWCNPISGHATLYWYQQILGQGPKLLIQFQNNGVVDDSQLPKDRFSAERLKGVDSTLKIQPAKLEDSAVYLCASSETTGRGNEKLFFGSGTQLSVL.

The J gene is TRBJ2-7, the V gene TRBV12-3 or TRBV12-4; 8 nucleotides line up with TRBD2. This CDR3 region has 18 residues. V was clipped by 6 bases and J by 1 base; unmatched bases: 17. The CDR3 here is CASSRGGSGRQRSYEQYF. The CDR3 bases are TGTGCCAGCAGCCGGGGGGGTAGCGGCAGACAGAGGTCCTACGAGCAGTACTTC.

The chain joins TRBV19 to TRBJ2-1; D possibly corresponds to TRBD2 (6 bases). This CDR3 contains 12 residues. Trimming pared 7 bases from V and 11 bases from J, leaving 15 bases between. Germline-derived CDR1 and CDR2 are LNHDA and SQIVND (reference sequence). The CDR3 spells CASTTGTSKQFF. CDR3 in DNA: TGTGCCAGTACCACCGGGACTTCGAAGCAGTTCTTC.

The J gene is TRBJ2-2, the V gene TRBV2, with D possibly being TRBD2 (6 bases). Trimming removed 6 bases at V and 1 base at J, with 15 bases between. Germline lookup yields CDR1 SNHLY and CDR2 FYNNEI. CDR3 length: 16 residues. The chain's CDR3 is CASSGRGLLNTGELFF. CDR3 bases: TGTGCCAGCAGCGGGAGAGGTCTTTTGAACACCGGGGAGCTGTTTTTT.

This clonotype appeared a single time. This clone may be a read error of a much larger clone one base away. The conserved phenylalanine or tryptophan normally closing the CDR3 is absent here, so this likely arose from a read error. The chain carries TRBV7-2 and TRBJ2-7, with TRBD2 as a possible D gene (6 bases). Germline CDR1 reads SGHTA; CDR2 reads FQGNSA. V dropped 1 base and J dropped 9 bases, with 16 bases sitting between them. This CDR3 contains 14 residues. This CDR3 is CASSLGREPRVQYL. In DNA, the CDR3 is TGTGCCAGCAGCTTAGGTCGGGAGCCGAGGGTGCAGTACCTC.

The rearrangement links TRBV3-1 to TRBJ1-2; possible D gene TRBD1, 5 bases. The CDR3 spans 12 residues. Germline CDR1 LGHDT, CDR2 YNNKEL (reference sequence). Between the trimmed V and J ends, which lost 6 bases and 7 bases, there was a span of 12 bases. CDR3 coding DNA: TGTGCCAGCAGTCCTAGGGGAGGTGGCTACACCTTC. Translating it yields CASSPRGGGYTF.

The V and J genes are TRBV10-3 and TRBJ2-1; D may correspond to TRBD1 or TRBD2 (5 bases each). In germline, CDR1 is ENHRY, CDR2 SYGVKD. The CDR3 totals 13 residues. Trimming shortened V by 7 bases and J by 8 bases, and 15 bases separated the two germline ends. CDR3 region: CAINSGAPHEQFF. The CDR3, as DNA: TGTGCCATCAACTCCGGGGCCCCCCATGAGCAGTTCTTC.

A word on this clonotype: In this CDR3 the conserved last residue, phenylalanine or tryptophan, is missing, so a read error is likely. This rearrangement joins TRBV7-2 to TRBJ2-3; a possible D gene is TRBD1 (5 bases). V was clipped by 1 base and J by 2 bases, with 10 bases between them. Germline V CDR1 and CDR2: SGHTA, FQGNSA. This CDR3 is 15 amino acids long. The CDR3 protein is CASSLEPGPTDTQYV. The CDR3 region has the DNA TGTGCCAGCAGCTTAGAGCCAGGGCCCACAGATACGCAGTATGTT.

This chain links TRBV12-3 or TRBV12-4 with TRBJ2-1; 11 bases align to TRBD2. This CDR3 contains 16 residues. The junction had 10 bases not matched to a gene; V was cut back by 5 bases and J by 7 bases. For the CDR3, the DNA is TGTGCCAGCAGTGCGCCGGGACTAGCGGTTAATAATGAGCAGTTCTTC. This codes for CASSAPGLAVNNEQFF.

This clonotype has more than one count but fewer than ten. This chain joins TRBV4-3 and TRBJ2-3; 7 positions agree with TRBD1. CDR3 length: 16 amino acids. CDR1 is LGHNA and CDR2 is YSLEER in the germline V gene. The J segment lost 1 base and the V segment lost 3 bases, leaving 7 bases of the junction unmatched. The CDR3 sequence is CASSHDYRGGTDTQYF. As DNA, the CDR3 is TGCGCCAGCAGCCACGATTACAGGGGAGGCACAGATACGCAGTATTTT.

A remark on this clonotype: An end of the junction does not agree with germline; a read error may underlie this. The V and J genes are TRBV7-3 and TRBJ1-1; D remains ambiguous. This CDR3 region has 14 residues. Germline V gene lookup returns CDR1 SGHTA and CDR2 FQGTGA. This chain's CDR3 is CAGSLHGESPEAFF. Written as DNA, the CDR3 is TGTGCCGGCAGCTTACACGGAGAAAGCCCTGAAGCTTTCTTT.

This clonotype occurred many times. The CDR3 spells CASSLVFRQGYTEAFF. The CDR3 nucleotides read TGTGCCAGCAGCTTAGTGTTTAGGCAGGGGTACACTGAAGCTTTCTTT. The chain joins TRBV11-2 to TRBJ1-1, with a possible D match to TRBD1 (6 bases). Germline-derived CDR1 and CDR2 are SGHAT and FQNNGV. The CDR3 covers 16 residues. V was trimmed by 1 base and J by 3 bases, leaving 15 bases between them.

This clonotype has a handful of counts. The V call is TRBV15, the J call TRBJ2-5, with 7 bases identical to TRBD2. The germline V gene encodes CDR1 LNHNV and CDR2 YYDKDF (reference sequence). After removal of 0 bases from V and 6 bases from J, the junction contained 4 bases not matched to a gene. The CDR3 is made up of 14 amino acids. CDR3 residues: CATSRDREGQTQYF. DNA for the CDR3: TGTGCCACCAGCAGAGACAGGGAGGGACAGACCCAGTACTTC.

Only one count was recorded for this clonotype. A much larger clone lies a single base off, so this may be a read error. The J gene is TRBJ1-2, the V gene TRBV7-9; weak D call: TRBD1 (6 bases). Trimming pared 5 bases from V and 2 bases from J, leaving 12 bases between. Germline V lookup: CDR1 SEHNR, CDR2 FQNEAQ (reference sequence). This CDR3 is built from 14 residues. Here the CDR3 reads CASSVGGANYGYTF. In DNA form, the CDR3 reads TGTGCCAGCAGCGTTGGGGGGGCCAACTATGGCTACACCTTC.

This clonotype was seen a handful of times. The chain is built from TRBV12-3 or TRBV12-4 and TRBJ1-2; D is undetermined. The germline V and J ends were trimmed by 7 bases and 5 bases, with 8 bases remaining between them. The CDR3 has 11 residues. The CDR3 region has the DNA TGTGCCAGCAACTCCCAGTATGGCTACACCTTC. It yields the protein CASNSQYGYTF.

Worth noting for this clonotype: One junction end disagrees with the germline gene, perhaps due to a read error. CDR3: CASGLAGASTEAFF. CDR3 in DNA: TGTGCCAGCGGCTTGGCGGGTGCCAGCACTGAAGCTTTCTTT. The chain has TRBV7-4 and TRBJ1-1; no firm D call. The CDR3 has 14 amino acids. Looked up from germline, CDR1 is SGHVT and CDR2 is SQSDAQ.

The DNA of the CDR3 is TGCAGTGCTAGGGAGAATGGACAAGAGACCCAGTACTTC. It translates to CSARENGQETQYF. V and J are TRBV20-1 and TRBJ2-5, with no clear D. The CDR3 totals 13 residues. Looked up from germline, CDR1 is DFQATT and CDR2 is SNEGSKA (reference sequence). V dropped 3 bases and J dropped 2 bases, with 10 bases sitting between them.

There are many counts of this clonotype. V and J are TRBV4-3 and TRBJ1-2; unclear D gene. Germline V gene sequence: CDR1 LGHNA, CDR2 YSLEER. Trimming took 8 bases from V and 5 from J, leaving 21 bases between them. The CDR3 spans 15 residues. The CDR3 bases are TGCGCCAGCTCTTCAGGCGGCAGTAGGGTTTATGGCTACACCTTC. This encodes CASSSGGSRVYGYTF.

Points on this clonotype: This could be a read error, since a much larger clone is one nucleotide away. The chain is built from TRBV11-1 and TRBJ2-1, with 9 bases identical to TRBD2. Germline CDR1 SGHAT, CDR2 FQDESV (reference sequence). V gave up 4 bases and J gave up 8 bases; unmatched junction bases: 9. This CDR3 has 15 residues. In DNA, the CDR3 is TGTGCCAGCAGCTCCCGGACTGGCGGGGGGGATGAGCAGTTCTTC. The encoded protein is CASSSRTGGGDEQFF.